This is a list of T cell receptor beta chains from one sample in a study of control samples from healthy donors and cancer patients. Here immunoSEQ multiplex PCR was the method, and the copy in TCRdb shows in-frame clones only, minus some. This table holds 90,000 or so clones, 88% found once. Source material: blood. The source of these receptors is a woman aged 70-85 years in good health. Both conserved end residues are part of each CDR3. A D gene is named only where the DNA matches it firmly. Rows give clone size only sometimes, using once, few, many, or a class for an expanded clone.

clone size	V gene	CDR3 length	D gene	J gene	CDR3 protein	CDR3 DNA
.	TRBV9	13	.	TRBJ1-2	CASSDPRDDSYTF	TGTGCCAGCAGCGATCCCCGGGACGATTCCTACACCTTC
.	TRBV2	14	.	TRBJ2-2	CASSEMGAAGELFF	TGTGCCAGCAGTGAGATGGGGGCGGCCGGGGAGCTGTTTTTT
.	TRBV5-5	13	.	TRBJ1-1	CASSLGGRTEAFF	TGTGCCAGCAGCTTGGGAGGGAGAACTGAAGCTTTCTTT
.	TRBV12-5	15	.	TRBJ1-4	CASGLKRGANEKLFF	TGTGCTAGTGGTTTGAAAAGGGGAGCTAATGAAAAACTGTTTTTT
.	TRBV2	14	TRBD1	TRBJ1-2	CASIRGGQDYGYTF	TGTGCCAGCATTCGCGGGGGACAGGACTATGGCTACACCTTC
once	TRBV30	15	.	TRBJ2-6	CASTPFNSGANVLTF	TGTGCCTCCACACCTTTTAACTCTGGGGCCAACGTCCTGACTTTC
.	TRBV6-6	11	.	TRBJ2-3	CASSLVDTQYF	TGTGCCAGCAGTCTTGTAGATACGCAGTATTTT
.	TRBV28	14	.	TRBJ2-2	CASSFSGNTGELFF	TGTGCCAGCAGTTTTTCGGGGAACACCGGGGAGCTGTTTTTT
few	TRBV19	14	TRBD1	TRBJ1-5	CASSGQGAVQPQHF	TGTGCCAGTTCGGGACAGGGGGCTGTTCAGCCCCAGCATTTT
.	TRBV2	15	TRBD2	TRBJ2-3	CASSELAGEEDTQYF	TGTGCCAGCAGTGAACTAGCGGGGGAGGAAGATACGCAGTATTTT
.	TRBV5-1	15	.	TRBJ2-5	CASSLVGTQQETQYF	TGCGCCAGCAGCTTGGTTGGGACCCAACAAGAGACCCAGTACTTC
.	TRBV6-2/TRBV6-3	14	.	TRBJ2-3	CASSFRTHTDTQYF	TGTGCCAGCAGTTTTAGGACCCACACAGATACGCAGTATTTT
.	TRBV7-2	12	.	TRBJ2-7	CASSLDLYEQYF	TGTGCCAGCAGCTTAGACCTCTACGAGCAGTACTTC
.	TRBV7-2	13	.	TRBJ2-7	CASSLNLGYEQYF	TGTGCCAGCAGCTTAAATCTTGGGTACGAGCAGTACTTC
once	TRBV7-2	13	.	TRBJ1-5	CASSQNRIQPQHF	TGTGCCAGCAGCCAAAACAGGATACAGCCCCAGCATTTT
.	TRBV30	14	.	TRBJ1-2	CAGPPQAANYGYTF	TGTGCCGGGCCCCCACAGGCCGCTAACTATGGCTACACCTTC
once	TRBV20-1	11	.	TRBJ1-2	CSAPGYRGYTF	TGCAGTGCACCAGGGTACCGTGGCTACACCTTC
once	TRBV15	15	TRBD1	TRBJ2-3	CATSMDRVGTDTQYF	TGTGCCACCAGCATGGACAGGGTGGGGACAGATACGCAGTATTTT
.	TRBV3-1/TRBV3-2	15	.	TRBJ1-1	CASSQGWRGNTEAFF	TGTGCCAGCAGCCAAGGGTGGAGGGGAAACACTGAAGCTTTCTTT
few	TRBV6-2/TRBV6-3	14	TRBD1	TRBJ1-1	CASSYQGAFTEAFF	TGTGCCAGCAGTTACCAGGGGGCCTTCACTGAAGCTTTCTTT
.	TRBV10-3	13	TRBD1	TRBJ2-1	CATTGTGLDEQFF	TGTGCCACGACCGGGACAGGGCTTGACGAGCAGTTCTTC
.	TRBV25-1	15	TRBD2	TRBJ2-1	CASSAGTISYNEQFF	TGTGCCAGCAGCGCCGGGACTATCTCCTACAATGAGCAGTTCTTC
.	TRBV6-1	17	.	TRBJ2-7	CASSEAGQGWKAYEQYF	TGTGCCAGCAGTGAAGCGGGGCAGGGCTGGAAAGCCTACGAGCAGTACTTC
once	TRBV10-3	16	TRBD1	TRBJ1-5	CATRDRGIVSNQPQHF	TGTGCCACTCGGGACAGGGGTATAGTATCTAATCAGCCCCAGCATTTT
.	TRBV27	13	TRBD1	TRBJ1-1	CASSFTGVGEAFF	TGTGCCAGCAGTTTTACAGGGGTTGGTGAAGCTTTCTTT
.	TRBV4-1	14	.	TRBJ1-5	CASSQDEGIQPQHF	TGCGCCAGCAGCCAAGATGAGGGGATTCAGCCCCAGCATTTT
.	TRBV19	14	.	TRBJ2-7	CASGKGGNSYEQYF	TGTGCCAGTGGCAAAGGGGGGAATAGCTACGAGCAGTACTTC
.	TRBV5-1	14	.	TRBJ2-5	CASSLGGTEETQYF	TGCGCCAGCAGCTTGGGGGGGACCGAAGAGACCCAGTACTTC
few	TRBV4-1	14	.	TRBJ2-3	CASSHPGKTDTQYF	TGCGCCAGCAGCCACCCGGGGAAGACAGATACGCAGTATTTT
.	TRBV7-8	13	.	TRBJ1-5	CASSLDRYQPQHF	TGTGCCAGCAGCTTAGACAGATATCAGCCCCAGCATTTT
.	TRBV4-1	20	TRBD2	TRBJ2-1	CASSQGEGLAGGSSYNEQFF	TGCGCCAGCAGCCAAGGAGAAGGACTAGCGGGGGGTAGCTCCTACAATGAGCAGTTCTTC
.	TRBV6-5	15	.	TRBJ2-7	CASSHRDGWPYEQYF	TGTGCCAGCAGTCACCGGGACGGCTGGCCCTACGAGCAGTACTTC
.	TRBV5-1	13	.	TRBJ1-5	CASSLDALQPQHF	TGCGCCAGCAGCTTGGATGCGTTACAGCCCCAGCATTTT
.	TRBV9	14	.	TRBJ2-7	CASSVSGQVYEQYF	TGTGCCAGCAGCGTAAGCGGGCAAGTATACGAGCAGTACTTC
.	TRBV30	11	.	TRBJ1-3	CAWLGGNTIYF	TGTGCCTGGCTCGGAGGAAACACCATATATTTT
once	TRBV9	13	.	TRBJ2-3	CASSVNPADTQYF	TGTGCCAGCAGCGTAAATCCCGCAGATACGCAGTATTTT
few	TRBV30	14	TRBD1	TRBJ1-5	CAWSEGAVSQPQHF	TGTGCCTGGAGTGAGGGGGCTGTAAGTCAGCCCCAGCATTTT
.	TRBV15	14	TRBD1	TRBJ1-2	CATSTGTGGRGYTF	TGTGCCACCAGCACCGGGACAGGGGGAAGGGGCTACACCTTC
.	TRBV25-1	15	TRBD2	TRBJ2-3	CASSLLAGGYDTQYF	TGTGCCAGCAGTCTCCTAGCGGGGGGATACGATACGCAGTATTTT
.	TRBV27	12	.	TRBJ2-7	CASSLLGDEQYF	TGTGCCAGCAGTTTACTGGGGGACGAGCAGTACTTC
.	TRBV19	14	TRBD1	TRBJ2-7	CASRLGTGSYEQYF	TGTGCCAGTAGGCTCGGGACAGGGTCCTACGAGCAGTACTTC
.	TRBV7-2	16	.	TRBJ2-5	CASSSRRSQFQETQYF	TGTGCCAGCAGCTCCCGCAGGTCACAGTTCCAAGAGACCCAGTACTTC
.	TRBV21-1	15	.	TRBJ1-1	CASSKSLWPEEEAFF	TGTGCCAGCAGCAAATCCCTTTGGCCCGAGGAGGAAGCTTTCTTT
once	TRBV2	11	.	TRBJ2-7	CASGWEHEQYF	TGTGCCAGCGGGTGGGAGCACGAGCAGTACTTC
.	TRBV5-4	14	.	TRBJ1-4	CASRRTGTNEKLFF	TGTGCCAGCAGACGCACCGGGACTAATGAAAAACTGTTTTTT
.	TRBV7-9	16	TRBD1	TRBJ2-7	CASSFLGTGVVYEQYF	TGTGCCAGCAGCTTTTTAGGGACAGGGGTTGTCTACGAGCAGTACTTC
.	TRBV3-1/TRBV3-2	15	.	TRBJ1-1	CASSHPAGPLTEAFF	TGTGCCAGCAGCCATCCTGCAGGGCCTCTCACTGAAGCTTTCTTT
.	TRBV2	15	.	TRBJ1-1	CASSGQGAVNTEAFF	TGTGCCAGCAGTGGCCAAGGGGCGGTGAACACTGAAGCTTTCTTT
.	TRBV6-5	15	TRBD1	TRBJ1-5	CASSPRGARDQPQHF	TGTGCCAGCAGCCCCAGGGGGGCGCGGGATCAGCCCCAGCATTTT
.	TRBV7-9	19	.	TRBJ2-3	CASSLVVGPTNDLTNTQYF	TGTGCCAGCAGCTTAGTTGTTGGGCCGACAAACGATCTTACAAATACGCAGTATTTT
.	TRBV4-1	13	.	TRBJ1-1	CASSPPGEGKAFF	TGCGCCAGCAGCCCGCCGGGGGAGGGCAAAGCTTTCTTT
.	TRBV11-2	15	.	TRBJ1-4	CASSFVQGHNEKLFF	TGTGCCAGCAGCTTCGTGCAGGGGCATAATGAAAAACTGTTTTTT
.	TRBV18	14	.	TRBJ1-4	CASSPVGGGEKLFF	TGTGCCAGCTCACCAGTCGGCGGCGGTGAAAAACTGTTTTTT
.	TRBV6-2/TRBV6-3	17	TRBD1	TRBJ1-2	CASSYSRTGLFNYGYTF	TGTGCCAGCAGTTACTCGAGGACAGGACTTTTTAACTATGGCTACACCTTC
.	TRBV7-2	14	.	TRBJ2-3	CASSALSSTDTQYF	TGTGCCAGCTCCGCCCTCTCTAGCACAGATACGCAGTATTTT
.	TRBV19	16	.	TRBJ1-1	CASSIIGVSGSTEAFF	TGTGCCAGTAGTATTATAGGAGTATCGGGCAGCACTGAAGCTTTCTTT
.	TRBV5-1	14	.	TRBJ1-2	CASSEGSGQGGYTF	TGCGCCAGCAGCGAGGGCTCCGGGCAGGGTGGCTACACCTTC
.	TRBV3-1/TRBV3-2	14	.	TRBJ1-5	CASSQGVSNQPQHF	TGTGCCAGCAGCCAAGGGGTTAGCAATCAGCCCCAGCATTTT